This TCR beta chain was profiled in a study of shared clonotypes between healthy human individuals. For the study at large: With ages of 18 to 49, the donors were two women and a few men.

Germline V CDR1 and CDR2: SGHDN, FVKESK. V lost 0 bases, J lost 5 bases, and 16 bases lay in between. This CDR3 is 16 amino acids long. Assay: immunoSEQ multiplex PCR; the TCRdb copy retains only in-frame clones and omits some. The sample has about a million clones, over 60% seen once. The sequenced sample was memory CD4+ T cells sorted from blood. Subset noted: CD45RA-negative fraction. The chain combines TRBV14 with TRBJ2-5; D is uncertain. The TCR sequence derives from a man between 18 and 29 years old in good health. The CDR3 DNA reads as TGTGCCAGCAGCCAAGATCGAAGGACGTCCGGGGAGACCCAGTACTTC. This sequence encodes CASSQDRRTSGETQYF.